This TCR beta chain was found in a study of blood T cell repertoires in COVID-19. V shed 1 base and J shed 4 bases, with 22 bases lying between them. The CDR3 spans 18 residues. The germline CDR1 and CDR2 sequences are KGHSH and LQKENI. Original processing methods: The assay estimated nucleated cells by amplifying reference gene primers. Assay: immunoSEQ multiplex PCR; the TCRdb copy retains only in-frame clones and omits some. That table furnishes V, J and clone size, whereas the DNA furnished D and trimming. Of some 400,000 clones listed, about 90% are singletons. Cohort 3 recovered donors had two negative PCRs, clearance, or symptom resolution. This clone was observed a few times.

The chain couples TRBV18 to TRBJ1-1; maybe TRBD1 (5 bases). The TCR was taken from a man aged 25 to 40 who had recovered from COVID-19. The sample consisted of PBMCs or T cells enriched from blood (not recorded which). The CDR3 coding sequence is TGTGCCAGCTCACCACGGCAGTTAGGACACACGGTGGGCACTGAAGCTTTCTTT. It codes for CASSPRQLGHTVGTEAFF.